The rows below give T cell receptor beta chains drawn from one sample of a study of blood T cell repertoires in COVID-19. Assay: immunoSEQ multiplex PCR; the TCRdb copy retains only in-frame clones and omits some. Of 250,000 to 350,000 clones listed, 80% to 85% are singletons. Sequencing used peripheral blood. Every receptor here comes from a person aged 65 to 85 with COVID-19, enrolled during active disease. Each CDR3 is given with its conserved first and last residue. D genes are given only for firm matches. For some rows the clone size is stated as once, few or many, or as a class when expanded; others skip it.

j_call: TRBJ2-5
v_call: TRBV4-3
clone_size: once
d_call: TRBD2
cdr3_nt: TGCGCCAGCAGCCAAAGGCTAGCGGGGGGGCTGGCCCAAGAGACCCAGTACTTC
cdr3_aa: CASSQRLAGGLAQETQYF

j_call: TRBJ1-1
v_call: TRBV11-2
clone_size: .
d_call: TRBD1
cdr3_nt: TGTGCCAGCAGCTCCTCGGACAGGGGGCGGAATACTGAAGCTTTCTTT
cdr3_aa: CASSSSDRGRNTEAFF

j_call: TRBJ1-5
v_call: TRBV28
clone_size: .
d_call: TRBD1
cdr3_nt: TGTGCCAGCAGTTTAGGACAGGGAAATCAGCCCCAGCATTTT
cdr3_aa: CASSLGQGNQPQHF

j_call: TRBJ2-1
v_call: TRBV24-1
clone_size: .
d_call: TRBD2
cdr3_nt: TGTGCCACCAGTGTCCCCTCCGGGACTAGCGGACCCAATGAGCAGTTCTTC
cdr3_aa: CATSVPSGTSGPNEQFF

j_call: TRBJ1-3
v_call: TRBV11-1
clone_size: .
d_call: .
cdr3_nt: TGTGCCAGCAGCTTTAATGGAAACACCATATATTTT
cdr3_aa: CASSFNGNTIYF

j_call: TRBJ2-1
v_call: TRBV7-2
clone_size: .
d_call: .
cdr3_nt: TGTGCCAGCAGCTTAGGGGGCAACGGCGAGCAGTTCTTC
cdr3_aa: CASSLGGNGEQFF

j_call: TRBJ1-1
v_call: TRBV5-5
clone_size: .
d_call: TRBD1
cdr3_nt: TGTGCCAGCAGCTCCCGGTGGACAGGGACCACTGAAGCTTTCTTT
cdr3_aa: CASSSRWTGTTEAFF

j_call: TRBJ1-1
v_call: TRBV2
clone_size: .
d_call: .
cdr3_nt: TGTGCCAGCAGTGAAGTAGCAGTGAACACTGAAGCTTTCTTT
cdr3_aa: CASSEVAVNTEAFF

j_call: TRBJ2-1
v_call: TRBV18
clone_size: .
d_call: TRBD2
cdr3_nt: TGTGCCAGCTCACCTAGCGGGAGCTCCTACAATGAGCAGTTCTTC
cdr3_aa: CASSPSGSSYNEQFF

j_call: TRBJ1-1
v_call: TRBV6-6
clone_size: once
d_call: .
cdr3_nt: TGTGCCAGCAGTTACAGATCGGGAATGAACACTGAAGCTTTCTTT
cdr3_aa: CASSYRSGMNTEAFF

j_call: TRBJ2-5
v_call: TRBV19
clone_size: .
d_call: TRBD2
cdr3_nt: TGTGCCAGTAGCTCCCCGGGGGGGGCTGGGGAGACCCAGTACTTC
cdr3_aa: CASSSPGGAGETQYF

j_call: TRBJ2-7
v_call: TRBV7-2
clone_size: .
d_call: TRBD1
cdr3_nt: TGTGCCAGCAGCTTACGAAGGGGGCCCTACGAGCAGTACTTC
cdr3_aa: CASSLRRGPYEQYF

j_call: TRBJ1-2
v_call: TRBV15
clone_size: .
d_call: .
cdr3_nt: TGTGCCACCAGCAGAGACCAGGGGAGGGCCGATGGCTACACCTTC
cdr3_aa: CATSRDQGRADGYTF

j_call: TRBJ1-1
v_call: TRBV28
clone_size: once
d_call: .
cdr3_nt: TGTGCCAGCAGTTTATACGTAGGGGAAGACACTGAAGCTTTCTTT
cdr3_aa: CASSLYVGEDTEAFF

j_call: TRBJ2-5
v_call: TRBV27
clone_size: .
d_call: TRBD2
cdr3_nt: TGTGCCAGCAGAGGACTAGCGATAGTTGAGACCCAGTACTTC
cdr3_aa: CASRGLAIVETQYF

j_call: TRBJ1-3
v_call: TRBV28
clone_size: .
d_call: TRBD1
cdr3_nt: TGTGCCAGCAGGGGACAGGTGGCTGGAAACACCATATATTTT
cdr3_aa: CASRGQVAGNTIYF

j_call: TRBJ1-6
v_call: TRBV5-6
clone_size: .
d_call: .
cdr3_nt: TGTGCCAGCAGTTTAAAATTCCGAGAGTCACCCCTCCACTTT
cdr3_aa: CASSLKFRESPLHF

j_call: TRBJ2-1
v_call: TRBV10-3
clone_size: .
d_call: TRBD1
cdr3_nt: TGTGCCATCAGTGGCCCGGACAGGTCGGGGTACAATGAGCAGTTCTTC
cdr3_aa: CAISGPDRSGYNEQFF

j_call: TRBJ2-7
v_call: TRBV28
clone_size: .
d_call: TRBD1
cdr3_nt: TGTGCCAGCAGTCAGGGGGCTTACTACGAGCAGTACTTC
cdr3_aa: CASSQGAYYEQYF

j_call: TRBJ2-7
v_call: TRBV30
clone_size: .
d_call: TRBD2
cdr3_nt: TGTGCCGGGGCGGGGGGGGGCTACTTAGAGCAGTACTTC
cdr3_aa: CAGAGGGYLEQYF

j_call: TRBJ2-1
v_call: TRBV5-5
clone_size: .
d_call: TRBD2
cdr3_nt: TGTGCCAGCAGCTTGGCGGGACTAGCGGACAATGAGCAGTTCTTC
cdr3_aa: CASSLAGLADNEQFF

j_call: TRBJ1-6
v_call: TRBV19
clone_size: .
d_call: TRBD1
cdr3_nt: TGTGCCAGTAGTATCTCGTGGACAGGAAATTCACCCCTCCACTTT
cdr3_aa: CASSISWTGNSPLHF

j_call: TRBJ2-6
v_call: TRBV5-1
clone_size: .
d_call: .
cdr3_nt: TGCGCCAGCAGCTTATCGGGTTCTGGGGCCAACGTCCTGACTTTC
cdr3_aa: CASSLSGSGANVLTF

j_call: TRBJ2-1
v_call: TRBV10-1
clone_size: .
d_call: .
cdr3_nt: TGCGCCAGCAAGACAAAGAGCCCCTACAATGAGCAGTTCTTC
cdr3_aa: CASKTKSPYNEQFF

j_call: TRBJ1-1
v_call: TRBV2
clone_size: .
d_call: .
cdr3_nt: TGTGCCAGCACCGGGGGGAGGTTCATGAACACTGAAGCTTTCTTT
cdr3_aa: CASTGGRFMNTEAFF

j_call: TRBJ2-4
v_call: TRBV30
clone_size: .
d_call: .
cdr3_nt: TGTGCCTGGAGTGGACATTCATCCCAAAACATTCAGTACTTC
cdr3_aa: CAWSGHSSQNIQYF

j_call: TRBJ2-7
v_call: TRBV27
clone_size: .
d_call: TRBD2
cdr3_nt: TGTGCCAGCAGTTTAGAATCCCCAGGAGTAGCGGGAGGCTACGAGCAGTACTTC
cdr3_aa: CASSLESPGVAGGYEQYF

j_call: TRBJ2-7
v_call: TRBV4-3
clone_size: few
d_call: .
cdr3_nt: TGCGCCAGCAGCCAAGAGAGGCAGTTTTACTCCTACGAGCAGTACTTC
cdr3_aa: CASSQERQFYSYEQYF

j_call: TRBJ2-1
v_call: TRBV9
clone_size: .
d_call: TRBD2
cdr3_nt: TGTGCCAGCAGCGTAGGGTTGGCTAGCGGGTACAATGAGCAGTTCTTC
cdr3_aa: CASSVGLASGYNEQFF

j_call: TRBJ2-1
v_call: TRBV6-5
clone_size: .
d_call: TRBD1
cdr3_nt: TGTGCCAGCAGTTACCCACAGGGGGCGGGTGAGCAGTTCTTC
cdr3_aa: CASSYPQGAGEQFF

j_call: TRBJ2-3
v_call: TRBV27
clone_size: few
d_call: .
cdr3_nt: TGTGCCAGCAGTCCCGGACCCGGCGGGGCCACAGATACGCAGTATTTT
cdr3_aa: CASSPGPGGATDTQYF

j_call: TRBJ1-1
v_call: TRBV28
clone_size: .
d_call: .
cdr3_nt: TGTGCCAGTCGGGGGAATCTAAACACTGAAGCTTTCTTT
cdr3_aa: CASRGNLNTEAFF

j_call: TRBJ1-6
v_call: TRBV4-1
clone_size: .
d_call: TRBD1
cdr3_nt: TGCGCCAGCAGCCAGGGGACAGGGGAAGGCTCCTATAATTCACCCCTCCACTTT
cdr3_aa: CASSQGTGEGSYNSPLHF

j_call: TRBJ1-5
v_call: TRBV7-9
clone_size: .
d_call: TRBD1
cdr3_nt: TGTGCCAGCAGCTTAGGGACAGGGTTTCTTGGTAGCAATCAGCCCCAGCATTTT
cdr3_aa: CASSLGTGFLGSNQPQHF

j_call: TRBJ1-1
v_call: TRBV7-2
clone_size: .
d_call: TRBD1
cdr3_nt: TGTGCCAGCAGCGCCAGCCGGCAGGGGGACACTGAAGCTTTCTTT
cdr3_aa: CASSASRQGDTEAFF

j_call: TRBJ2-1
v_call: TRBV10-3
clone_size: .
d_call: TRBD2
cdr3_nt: TGTGCCATCAGTGAAGGGACTAGCGGGGGGACCAATGAGCAGTTCTTC
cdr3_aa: CAISEGTSGGTNEQFF

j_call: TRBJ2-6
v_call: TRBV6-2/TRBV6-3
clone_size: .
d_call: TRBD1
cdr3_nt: TGTGCCAGCAGCTGGACAGGGGTAGGGTTCGGGGCCAACGTCCTGACTTTC
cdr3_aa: CASSWTGVGFGANVLTF

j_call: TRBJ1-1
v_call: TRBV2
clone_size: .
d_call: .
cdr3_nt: TGTGCCAGCAATAGAGAGGCCTTTGAAGCTTTCTTT
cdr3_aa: CASNREAFEAFF

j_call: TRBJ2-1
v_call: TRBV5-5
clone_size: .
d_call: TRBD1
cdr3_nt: TGTGCCAGCAGCTTTACGGGGACAGGGCTGGTCAATGAGCAGTTCTTC
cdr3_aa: CASSFTGTGLVNEQFF

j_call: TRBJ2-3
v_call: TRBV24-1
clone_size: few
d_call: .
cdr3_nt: TGTGCCACCAGTGACCCCACGCGGAGCGGAAGCACAGATACGCAGTATTTT
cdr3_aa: CATSDPTRSGSTDTQYF

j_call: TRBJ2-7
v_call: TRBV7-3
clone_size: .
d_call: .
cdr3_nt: TGTGCCAGCAGCTTAAATGCGGCCTACGAGCAGTACTTC
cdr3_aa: CASSLNAAYEQYF

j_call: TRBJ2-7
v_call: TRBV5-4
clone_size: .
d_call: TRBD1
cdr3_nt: TGTGCCAGCAGCCCGGCCGGGACAGCAAACTACGAGCAGTACTTC
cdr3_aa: CASSPAGTANYEQYF

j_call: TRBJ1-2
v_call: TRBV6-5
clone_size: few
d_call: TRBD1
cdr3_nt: TGTGCCAGCAGTCGGGACAGTGCTAACTATGGCTACACCTTC
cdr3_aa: CASSRDSANYGYTF

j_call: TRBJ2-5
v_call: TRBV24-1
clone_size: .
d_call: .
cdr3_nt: TGTGCCACCAGTGATGGGGGACTAGAGACCCAGTACTTC
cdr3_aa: CATSDGGLETQYF

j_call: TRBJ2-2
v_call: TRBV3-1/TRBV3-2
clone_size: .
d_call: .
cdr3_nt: TGTGCCAGCGCCGGGCTAGCGAGCACCGGGGAGCTGTTTTTT
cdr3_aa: CASAGLASTGELFF

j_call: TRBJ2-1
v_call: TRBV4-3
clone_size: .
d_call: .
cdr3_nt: TGCGCCAGCAGCCAAGAGCGGCAACCCTACAATGAGCAGTTCTTC
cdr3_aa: CASSQERQPYNEQFF

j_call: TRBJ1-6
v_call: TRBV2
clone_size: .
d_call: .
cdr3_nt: TGTGCCAGCAGTGAAAGGAGCTCCTATAATTCACCCCTCCACTTT
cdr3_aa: CASSERSSYNSPLHF

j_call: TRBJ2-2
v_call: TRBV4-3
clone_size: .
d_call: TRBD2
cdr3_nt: TGCGCCAGCAGCCCGGGACTAGCGGAAAACACCGGGGAGCTGTTTTTT
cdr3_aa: CASSPGLAENTGELFF

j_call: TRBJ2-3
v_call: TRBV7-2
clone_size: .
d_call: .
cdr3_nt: TGTGCCAGCAGACCGAGACTAGGCTTTACAGATACGCAGTATTTT
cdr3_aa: CASRPRLGFTDTQYF

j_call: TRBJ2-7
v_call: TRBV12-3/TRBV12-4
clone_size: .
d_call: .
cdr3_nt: TGTGCCAGCAGTTTCCAGGCGCCCTACGAGCAGTACTTC
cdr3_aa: CASSFQAPYEQYF

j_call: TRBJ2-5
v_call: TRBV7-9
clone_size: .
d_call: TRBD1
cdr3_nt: TGTGCCAGCAGCCCCGGACAGGGGGTACAAGAGACCCAGTACTTC
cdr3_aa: CASSPGQGVQETQYF

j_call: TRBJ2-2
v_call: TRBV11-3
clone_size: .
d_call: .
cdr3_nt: TGTGCCAGCAGCTTAGAAACTGGTATTGGGGAGCTGTTTTTT
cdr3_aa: CASSLETGIGELFF

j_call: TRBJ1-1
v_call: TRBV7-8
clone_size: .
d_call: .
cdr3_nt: TGTGCCAGCAGCTTAACCACAGGTAACACTGAAGCTTTCTTT
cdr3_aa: CASSLTTGNTEAFF